These 24 T cell receptor beta chains originate from one sample sequenced in a study of blood T cell repertoires in COVID-19. Libraries were prepared by immunoSEQ multiplex PCR; TCRdb keeps only in-frame clonotypes and omits some of them. In the table there are 65,000 to 85,000 clones, more than 80% of which are singletons. Material: peripheral blood. These receptors originate from a man in his forties or fifties with acute or convalescent COVID-19.

This clone is a singleton in its sample. The chain joins TRBV7-2 to TRBJ1-5; D unclear. Germline V gives CDR1 SGHTA, CDR2 FQGNSA. The CDR3 has 12 amino acids. V lost 5 bases, J lost 6 bases, and 8 bases lay in between. The CDR3: CASSPRGQPQHF. Here the CDR3 DNA reads TGTGCCAGCAGCCCCCGGGGTCAGCCCCAGCATTTT.

The V and J genes are TRBV24-1 and TRBJ2-3; D remains ambiguous. Trimming removed 5 bases from V and 6 bases from J, with 20 bases in between. The CDR3 runs to 16 residues. The germline CDR1 and CDR2 sequences are KGHDR and SFDVKD. DNA of the CDR3: TGTGCCACCAGTGGTCCAAGCCCTATTTCATTTGATACGCAGTATTTT. This gives the protein CATSGPSPISFDTQYF.

The gene calls are TRBV4-2 and TRBJ1-5; 8 nucleotides match TRBD1. This CDR3 has 19 residues. J was trimmed by 1 base and V by 1 base; bases with no gene match: 12. Germline loops: CDR1 LGHNA, CDR2 YNFKEQ. This chain's CDR3 is CASSQVYARTGQSNQPQHF. In nucleotides, the CDR3 is TGTGCCAGCAGCCAAGTCTACGCCCGGACAGGGCAAAGCAATCAGCCCCAGCATTTT.

The CDR3 DNA follows: TGTGCCAGCAGCCAAGGACTGACTAACACTGAAGCTTTCTTT. Translation gives CASSQGLTNTEAFF. The gene calls are TRBV11-2 and TRBJ1-1; no firm D call. Trimming removed 5 bases at V and 2 bases at J, with 12 bases between. The CDR3 spans 14 residues. CDR1 is SGHAT, CDR2 FQNNGV, per germline.

The V call is TRBV6-2 or TRBV6-3, the J call TRBJ2-3, with a tentative D call TRBD1 (6 bases). The CDR3 length is 14 residues. The V end lost 6 bases, the J end lost 2 bases, and 12 bases lay between the germline ends. Germline CDR1 and CDR2: MNHEY and SVGEGT. CDR3 region: CASSSTGNTDTQYF. The CDR3 nucleotides are TGTGCCAGCAGCTCTACAGGGAACACAGATACGCAGTATTTT.

V gene TRBV16 combines with J gene TRBJ2-7, with a tentative D call TRBD2 (6 bases). V lost 0 bases to trimming and J lost 7 bases, with 16 bases between them. Germline V gene lookup returns CDR1 KGHSY and CDR2 FQNENV. This CDR3 has 15 amino acids. The CDR3 protein is CASSQSASPGVEQYF. The CDR3 DNA is TGTGCCAGCAGCCAATCGGCGTCCCCGGGGGTAGAGCAGTACTTC.

V is TRBV6-1 and J is TRBJ1-4; D perhaps matches TRBD1 (5 bases). This CDR3 spans 20 amino acids. Germline lookup yields CDR1 MNHNS and CDR2 SASEGT. Trimming took 2 bases from V and 7 from J, leaving 29 bases between them. The CDR3 protein is CASSEFVAGPGSSNGEKLFF. The CDR3 DNA reads as TGTGCCAGCAGTGAATTCGTGGCAGGGCCAGGTTCTTCTAATGGTGAAAAACTGTTTTTT.

The table lists this clone with a count of one. The CDR3 DNA reads TGCGCCAGCAGCCAGACAGGGGGCGGAAGGGAGCTGTTTTTT. It yields the protein CASSQTGGGRELFF. V usage is TRBV5-1 and J usage is TRBJ2-2; 10 bases match TRBD1. V shed 4 bases and J 9 bases; nucleotides not matched to a gene: 6. The CDR3 runs 14 residues. Germline values: CDR1 SGHRS, CDR2 YFSETQ.

This clone was found once. The chain is built from TRBV24-1 and TRBJ2-1, with 10 bases identical to TRBD1. Germline trimming cut 9 bases from V and 4 bases from J; bases unmatched to any gene: 8. The CDR3 loop spans 15 amino acids. CDR1 and CDR2 (germline): KGHDR, SFDVKD. The CDR3 DNA sequence: TGTGCCACCCGCGCGACAGGGGGCGCTTACAATGAGCAGTTCTTC. Protein: CATRATGGAYNEQFF.

The chain carries TRBV2 and TRBJ1-1; TRBD1 might be the D (6 bases). The V and J ends lost 6 bases and 1 base respectively, with 12 bases between them. The germline CDR1 and CDR2 sequences are SNHLY and FYNNEI. The length of the CDR3 is 14 residues. CDR3 sequence (DNA): TGTGCCAGCAGAAGGGACAATACGAACACTGAAGCTTTCTTT. Amino acid sequence: CASRRDNTNTEAFF.

This chain links TRBV9 with TRBJ2-2; D perhaps matches TRBD2 (6 bases). Germline V gene data show CDR1 as SGDLS and CDR2 as YYNGEE. The CDR3 totals 14 residues. Trimming removed 3 bases from V and 7 bases from J, with 13 bases in between. CDR3 sequence reads: CASSGRESNGELFF. The CDR3 DNA follows: TGTGCCAGCAGCGGCCGGGAGTCCAACGGGGAGCTGTTTTTT. Looking up the rest from reference TRBV9 and TRBJ2-2 gives the full variable domain: DSGVTQTPKHLITATGQRVTLRCSPRSGDLSVYWYQQSLDQGLQFLIQYYNGEERAKGNILERFSAQQFPDLHSELNLSSLELGDSALYFCASSGRESNGELFFGEGSRLTVL.

Concerning this clone: One end of the junction fails to match germline, which may point to a read error. V and J are TRBV20-1 and TRBJ1-1; the D is unclear. Germline assignment: CDR1 DFQATT and CDR2 SNEGSKA (reference sequence). The CDR3 has 11 residues. CDR3 amino acids: CSARDGTEAFF. In DNA, the CDR3 is TGCAGTGCTCGAGACGGCACTGAAGCTTTCTTT.

The genes are TRBV4-1 and TRBJ1-2; no definite D call. Trimming removed 0 bases at V and 4 bases at J, with 12 bases between. Germline CDR1 is MGHRA and CDR2 is YSYEKL. The CDR3 is 15 amino acids. Here the CDR3 reads CASSQDLAVFYGYTF. The CDR3 DNA is TGCGCCAGCAGCCAAGATTTAGCAGTGTTCTATGGCTACACCTTC.

The rearrangement joins TRBV5-1 to TRBJ1-1; 7 bases fit TRBD1. V was pared by 0 bases and J by 7 bases, with 6 bases of the junction left unmatched. The CDR3 consists of 14 residues. Germline V lookup: CDR1 SGHRS, CDR2 YFSETQ. Written as DNA, the CDR3 is TGCGCCAGCAGCTTGGGTGGGACAGACCTTGAAGCTTTCTTT. Its protein product is CASSLGGTDLEAFF.

This clone showed up just a few times. V is TRBV9 and J is TRBJ2-5; 9 bases agree with TRBD1. V lost 3 bases and J lost 5; bases outside the gene matches: 11. The CDR3 length is 16 residues. Per the germline V gene, CDR1 is SGDLS and CDR2 is YYNGEE. The CDR3 DNA reads TGTGCCAGCAGCGCTACAGGGGGCGGTTTAGGTGAGACCCAGTACTTC. Translated: CASSATGGGLGETQYF. Combining the CDR3 with reference TRBV9 and TRBJ2-5 gives the whole variable domain DSGVTQTPKHLITATGQRVTLRCSPRSGDLSVYWYQQSLDQGLQFLIQYYNGEERAKGNILERFSAQQFPDLHSELNLSSLELGDSALYFCASSATGGGLGETQYFGPGTRLLVL.

This clone was picked up a small number of times. The chain couples TRBV30 to TRBJ2-1; 10 bases map to TRBD1. From germline, CDR1 is GTSNPN and CDR2 SVGIG (reference sequence). The CDR3 is 14 residues long. V lost 2 bases and J lost 4; bases outside the gene matches: 2. This chain's CDR3 is CAWSSDRGYNEQFF. CDR3 sequence (DNA): TGTGCCTGGAGTTCGGACAGGGGGTACAATGAGCAGTTCTTC.

This sequence joins TRBV23-1 and TRBJ2-2; 9 bases align to TRBD1. TRBV23-1 counts as an open reading frame of uncertain function. V trimming: 8 bases; J trimming: 5 bases; junction bases outside the gene matches: 12. The CDR3 has 16 amino acids. The CDR3 DNA reads as TGCGCCAGCGGAGGGGACAGGGTAGTTGGGACCGGGGAGCTGTTTTTT. The encoded protein is CASGGDRVVGTGELFF.

The chain has TRBV10-2 and TRBJ1-5, with D possibly TRBD1 on 6 matching bases. CDR3 length: 13 residues. The V and J ends lost 7 bases and 3 bases respectively, with 10 bases between them. Germline V CDR1 and CDR2: WSHSY, SAAADI. The CDR3 DNA is TGCGCCAGCAACGGACAGAACAATCAGCCCCAGCATTTT. It encodes CASNGQNNQPQHF.

The chain carries TRBV29-1 and TRBJ2-3; 12 bases match TRBD2. Germline V gene data show CDR1 as SQVTM and CDR2 as ANQGSEA. The V gene end was trimmed by 7 bases and the J gene end by 2 bases; junction bases not matched to a gene: 7. The CDR3 contains 15 residues. In DNA form, the CDR3 reads TGCAGCGGGATGACTAGCGGGGGAATCACAGATACGCAGTATTTT. Residues: CSGMTSGGITDTQYF.

V gene TRBV18 combines with J gene TRBJ1-2; no clear D. Per germline, CDR1 KGHSH and CDR2 LQKENI. V was shortened by 3 bases and J by 4 bases, with 18 bases between the two germline ends. The CDR3 runs 16 residues. The CDR3 region has the DNA TGTGCCAGCTCACCGAGTGCGGCCTCGCCGGTCTATGGCTACACCTTC. It is translated as CASSPSAASPVYGYTF. The variable domain in full, with the rest retrieved from reference TRBV18 and TRBJ1-2, is NAGVMQNPRHLVRRRGQEARLRCSPMKGHSHVYWYRQLPEEGLKFMVYLQKENIIDESGMPKERFSAEFPKEGPSILRIQQVVRGDSAAYFCASSPSAASPVYGYTFGSGTRLTVV.

The rearrangement joins TRBV7-3 to TRBJ2-1, with a tentative D call TRBD1 (6 bases). The CDR3 consists of 19 residues. Trimming took off 1 base at V and 1 base at J, with 20 bases between the two ends. Germline V gene lookup returns CDR1 SGHTA and CDR2 FQGTGA. This chain's CDR3 is CASSLRGRDNSWSYNEQFF. As DNA, the CDR3 is TGTGCCAGCAGCTTAAGGGGTCGGGACAACTCCTGGTCCTACAATGAGCAGTTCTTC. Full variable domain (rest looked up from reference TRBV7-3 and TRBJ2-1): GAGVSQTPSNKVTEKGKYVELRCDPISGHTALYWYRQSLGQGPEFLIYFQGTGAADDSGLPNDRFFAVRPEGSVSTLKIQRTERGDSAVYLCASSLRGRDNSWSYNEQFFGPGTRLTVL.

The rearrangement links TRBV15 to TRBJ1-1; D gene unclear. The CDR3 length is 15 residues. V lost 3 bases to trimming and J lost 3 bases, with 14 bases between them. Germline V gives CDR1 LNHNV, CDR2 YYDKDF (reference sequence). The CDR3 loop is CATSRDSRRDTEAFF. The CDR3 DNA reads TGTGCCACCAGCAGGGACTCCCGACGGGACACTGAAGCTTTCTTT. The full variable domain, with the rest looked up from reference TRBV15 and TRBJ1-1, is DAMVIQNPRYQVTQFGKPVTLSCSQTLNHNVMYWYQQKSSQAPKLLFHYYDKDFNNEADTPDNFQSRRPNTSFCFLDIRSPGLGDTAMYLCATSRDSRRDTEAFFGQGTRLTVV.

The chain couples TRBV14 to TRBJ1-3, with TRBD1 as a possible D gene (6 bases). CDR1 is SGHDN, CDR2 FVKESK, per germline. CDR3 length equals 16 residues. The germline V and J ends were trimmed by 1 base and 4 bases, with 14 bases remaining between them. The CDR3 protein is CASSQVGRGAGNTIYF. CDR3 in DNA: TGTGCCAGCAGCCAAGTCGGCAGGGGTGCAGGAAACACCATATATTTT.

This clone was found a few times. The chain links TRBV6-6 to TRBJ1-5; D is perhaps TRBD1 (6 bases). The CDR3 consists of 14 residues. Germline loops: CDR1 MNHNY, CDR2 SVGAGI (reference sequence). The V gene lost 6 bases and the J gene lost 4 bases, with 13 bases spanning the gap. The CDR3 DNA reads TGTGCCAGCAGCCCCGTGGGGACAAATCAGCCCCAGCATTTT. This codes for CASSPVGTNQPQHF.